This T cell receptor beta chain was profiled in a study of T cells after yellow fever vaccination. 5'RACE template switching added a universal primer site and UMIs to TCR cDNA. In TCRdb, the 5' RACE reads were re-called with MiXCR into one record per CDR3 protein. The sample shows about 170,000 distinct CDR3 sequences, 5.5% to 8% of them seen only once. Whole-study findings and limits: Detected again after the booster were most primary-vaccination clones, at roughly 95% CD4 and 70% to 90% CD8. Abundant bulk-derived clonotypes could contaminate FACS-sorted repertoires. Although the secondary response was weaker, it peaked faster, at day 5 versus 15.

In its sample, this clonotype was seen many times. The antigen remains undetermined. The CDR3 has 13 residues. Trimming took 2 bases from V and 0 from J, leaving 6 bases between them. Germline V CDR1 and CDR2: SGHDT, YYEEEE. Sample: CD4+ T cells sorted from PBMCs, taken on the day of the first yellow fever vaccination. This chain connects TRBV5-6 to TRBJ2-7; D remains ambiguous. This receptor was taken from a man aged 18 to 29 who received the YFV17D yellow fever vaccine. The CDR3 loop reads CASSLVVSYEQYF. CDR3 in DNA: TGTGCCAGCAGCTTAGTCGTCTCCTACGAGCAGTACTTC.